The rows below give T cell receptor beta chains drawn from one sample of a study of Ad26.COV2.S vaccination and SARS-CoV-2 variants. TCRdb's table, derived via immunoSEQ multiplex PCR, lists solely in-frame clones and lacks some. Here the sample spans some 520,000 clones, around nine tenths being singletons. Sequences were derived from peripheral blood, sampled in a trial of Ad26.COV2.S vaccine versus placebo. Receptors originate from a person aged 18 to 65 who received the Ad26.COV2.S COVID-19 vaccine or a placebo. Each CDR3 is given with its conserved first and last residue. A D gene is named only where the DNA matches it firmly. Clone size is given for some rows only: seen once, a few or many times, or a class if the clone is expanded.

>.|TRBJ1-3|TRBV2|.
TGTGCCAGCAGCGCAGGGGTGGGAAACACCATATATTTT
CASSAGVGNTIYF
>TRBD2|TRBJ2-1|TRBV19|.
TGTGCCAGTAGTATCGATGCGGGAGCGGGCAATGAGCAGTTCTTC
CASSIDAGAGNEQFF
>TRBD1|TRBJ1-5|TRBV2|.
TGTGCCAGCAGTGAAGCGCGACAGGGAGGATCCTTAGGGCAGCCCCAGCATTTT
CASSEARQGGSLGQPQHF
>.|TRBJ2-1|TRBV5-1|.
TGCGCCAGCAGCTTGGGGGGAGGTGAGCAGTTCTTC
CASSLGGGEQFF
>.|TRBJ2-1|TRBV7-2|.
TGTGCCAGCAGCTCCCGGATAGGGGGCAATGAGCAGTTCTTC
CASSSRIGGNEQFF
>TRBD1|TRBJ2-3|TRBV28|.
TGTGCCAGCGTCCGGGACAGGAACACAGATACGCAGTATTTT
CASVRDRNTDTQYF
>.|TRBJ1-1|TRBV5-1|.
TGCGCCAGCAGCGAACTTCGCGGGGGCAAAGCTTTCTTT
CASSELRGGKAFF
>.|TRBJ1-4|TRBV19|.
TGTGCCAGTAGGGCGACAGGTGGTAATGAAAAACTGTTTTTT
CASRATGGNEKLFF
>TRBD1|TRBJ1-6|TRBV5-4|.
TGTGCCAGCAGCTCCCCGGGACAGCCGATTTCACCCCTCCACTTT
CASSSPGQPISPLHF
>.|TRBJ1-5|TRBV28|.
TGTGCCAGCAGAGCCCCGGCTCAGCCCCAGCATTTT
CASRAPAQPQHF
>.|TRBJ2-3|TRBV4-2|.
TGTGCCAGCAGCCAGCGAAAGGGTTACCCTCGGTCGGATACAGATACGCAGTATTTT
CASSQRKGYPRSDTDTQYF
>.|TRBJ1-5|TRBV28|.
TGTGCCAGCAGCCCTCGGAGAGGGGCCAATCAGCCCCAGCATTTT
CASSPRRGANQPQHF
>TRBD2|TRBJ2-7|TRBV20-1|.
TGCAGTGCTAGTGAGTCGGGAGCTTGGGGGGGAGAGCAGTACTTC
CSASESGAWGGEQYF
>.|TRBJ1-5|TRBV19|.
TGTGCCAGTAGTATAAGGGGGACGGGCAATCAGCCCCAGCATTTT
CASSIRGTGNQPQHF
>TRBD1|TRBJ1-3|TRBV7-6|few
TGTGCCAGCAGCGCCCGACAGGGGAGAATCTCTGGAAACACCATATATTTT
CASSARQGRISGNTIYF
>.|TRBJ1-4|TRBV9|.
TGTGCCAGCAGCCCCCAGCCGGGGTATGAAAAACTGTTTTTT
CASSPQPGYEKLFF
>.|TRBJ1-1|TRBV28|.
TGTGCCAGCAGTTCCAGTTTGAACACTGAAGCTTTCTTT
CASSSSLNTEAFF
>.|TRBJ1-4|TRBV27|.
TGTGCCAGCTCCTCGGGAGTCACCTGGGAAAAACTGTTTTTT
CASSSGVTWEKLFF
>.|TRBJ2-1|TRBV2|.
TGTGCCAGCAGTGGAGGGTATGAGCAGTTCTTC
CASSGGYEQFF
>TRBD1|TRBJ1-4|TRBV4-2|.
TGTGCCAGCAGCGACAGGGTGGGGGTAGGAAAACTGTTTTTT
CASSDRVGVGKLFF
>TRBD2|TRBJ2-5|TRBV4-2|once
TGTGCCAGCAGCCAAGAAGGGACTAGCGGAGCCCAAGAGACCCAGTACTTC
CASSQEGTSGAQETQYF
>.|TRBJ2-1|TRBV6-4|once
TGTGCCAGCAGTGCCTCCCCCGGAGGCCCCGGCCGCAATGAGCAGTTCTTC
CASSASPGGPGRNEQFF
>TRBD1|TRBJ1-1|TRBV4-1|.
TGCGCCAGCAGCCAAGTCGTAACCTACAGGGGGCGAGACACTGAAGCTTTCTTT
CASSQVVTYRGRDTEAFF
>.|TRBJ1-1|TRBV5-4|.
TGTGCCAGCAGCTTGGCGAGGACGGTTAACACTGAAGCTTTCTTT
CASSLARTVNTEAFF
>.|TRBJ2-7|TRBV5-1|.
TGCGCCAGCAGGACCAACGCCAATTCCTACGAGCAGTACTTC
CASRTNANSYEQYF
>.|TRBJ2-1|TRBV27|.
TGTGCCAGCAGTGAACGGGCAGGCTACAATGAGCAGTTCTTC
CASSERAGYNEQFF
>.|TRBJ2-4|TRBV5-6|.
TGTGCCAGCAGCTTAACGGGGGCAGCCAAAAACATTCAGTACTTC
CASSLTGAAKNIQYF
>TRBD2|TRBJ2-1|TRBV7-2|.
TGTGCCAGCCGGCGGGCTAGCGGGAGGGCAAGGAGCTCCTACAATGAGCAGTTCTTC
CASRRASGRARSSYNEQFF
>.|TRBJ1-1|TRBV9|few
TGTGCCTCGAACGGGCAGGGCCTGAACACTGAAGCTTTCTTT
CASNGQGLNTEAFF
>.|TRBJ2-2|TRBV18|many
TGTGCCAGCTCACCTACCCCAGTAACGAACACCGGGGAGCTGTTTTTT
CASSPTPVTNTGELFF
>.|TRBJ2-3|TRBV5-5|.
TGTGCCAGCAGCTTGGGCGGGGATACGCAGTATTTT
CASSLGGDTQYF
>TRBD1|TRBJ2-7|TRBV11-2|few
TGTGCCAGCAGCTTCCGACAGGGCTACGAGCAGTACTTC
CASSFRQGYEQYF
>TRBD1|TRBJ1-2|TRBV24-1|few
TGTGCCACCAGTGGTGCGGGACAGGAGAACTATGGCTACACCTTC
CATSGAGQENYGYTF
>.|TRBJ1-2|TRBV3-1/TRBV3-2|.
TGTGCCAGCAGCCTTGGGACGTCCGATGGCTACACCTTC
CASSLGTSDGYTF
>.|TRBJ1-2|TRBV7-2|.
TGTGCCAGCAGCTTAGTTACCGGGGAGGGCTATGGCTACACCTTC
CASSLVTGEGYGYTF
>TRBD2|TRBJ2-7|TRBV4-2|.
TGTGCCAGCAGCCAAGAGTCACTAGCGGACCTACTCTACGAGCAGTACTTC
CASSQESLADLLYEQYF
>.|TRBJ2-7|TRBV5-6|.
TGTGCCAGCAGCACCTCTTTGGCCGGCAAGCAGCAGTACTTC
CASSTSLAGKQQYF
>.|TRBJ1-3|TRBV2|.
TGTGCCAGCAGTAATGCAGGAAACACCATATATTTT
CASSNAGNTIYF
>TRBD2|TRBJ2-1|TRBV30|.
TGTGCCTGGACACCGGAGGGGAGGGGGCAGTTCTTC
CAWTPEGRGQFF
>TRBD2|TRBJ2-5|TRBV29-1|.
TGCAGCGCCCGGGGGGCGGGAGGGCAAGAGACCCAGTACTTC
CSARGAGGQETQYF
>.|TRBJ1-2|TRBV14|.
TGTGCCAGCAGCCAAGGGGCGCCAGGTTGGGGCGCGGTTGATGGCTACACCTTC
CASSQGAPGWGAVDGYTF
>.|TRBJ2-1|TRBV3-1/TRBV3-2|.
TGTGCCAGCAGCCCTTCCTTTGGGGGTCTGAGAACGGGATACAATGAGCAGTTCTTC
CASSPSFGGLRTGYNEQFF
>.|TRBJ1-6|TRBV18|once
TGTGCCAGCTCACCACTTCCGATTAATTCACCCCTCCACTTT
CASSPLPINSPLHF
>.|TRBJ2-5|TRBV2|.
TGTGCCAGCAGTGAAGCGCGGGACCAAGAGACCCAGTACTTC
CASSEARDQETQYF
>.|TRBJ2-2|TRBV4-2|few
TGTGCCAGCAGCCAAGGGTGGGGAGAGGCCGGGGAGCTGTTTTTT
CASSQGWGEAGELFF
>.|TRBJ1-5|TRBV27|once
TGTGCCAGCAGTTTATATAAGGGGATTCAGCCCCAGCATTTT
CASSLYKGIQPQHF
>.|TRBJ2-7|TRBV5-6|.
TGTGCCAGCAGACCCGTATCTGGCTCTCGGCAGTACTTC
CASRPVSGSRQYF
>.|TRBJ2-5|TRBV29-1|.
TGCAGCGTTGATGGAGGTTCGGAGACCCAGTACTTC
CSVDGGSETQYF
>.|TRBJ2-2|TRBV7-2|.
TGTGCCAGCAGCTTAGTTGCTGGGACCGGGGAGCTGTTTTTT
CASSLVAGTGELFF
>.|TRBJ2-7|TRBV5-4|.
TGTGCCAGCAGCTTGGGTGGGAACCTCTACGAGCAGTACTTC
CASSLGGNLYEQYF
>.|TRBJ1-3|TRBV6-6|.
TGTGCCAGCAGTTACTCGGGGCAGGCTTACACCATATATTTT
CASSYSGQAYTIYF
>.|TRBJ2-7|TRBV2|.
TGTGCCAGCAGTGATCTGGGGGTGGGCGAGCAGTACTTC
CASSDLGVGEQYF
>.|TRBJ1-2|TRBV27|few
TGTGCCAGCAGTTTACAGGGGAGCTATGGCTACACCTTC
CASSLQGSYGYTF
>.|TRBJ1-1|TRBV30|.
TGTGCCTGGAAAGCGAACACTGAAGCTTTCTTT
CAWKANTEAFF
>.|TRBJ1-1|TRBV4-3|.
TGCGCCAGCAGCCAAGGGGGGGGCCCGGGGACTGAAGCTTTCTTT
CASSQGGGPGTEAFF